These 26 T cell receptor beta chains share one sample of origin, sequenced in a study of cytomegalovirus exposure and HLA in healthy donors. The PCR used 60 Vbeta and 13 Jbeta primers. TCRdb keeps only in-frame clones here, not all; method: immunoSEQ multiplex PCR. The sample contains approximately 110,000 clones, about four fifths of which appear only once. The sequenced sample consisted of PBMCs. These receptors all come from a man between 35 and 55 years old in good health and CMV-seronegative.

V gene TRBV7-5 combines with J gene TRBJ1-5; the table's D call, TRBD1, has no DNA check behind it. TRBV7-5 is classified as a pseudogene. This CDR3 has 12 amino acids. CDR3 bases: TGTGCCAGAAGCTTAGGGCCCAGGGCCCAGCATTTT. Protein: CARSLGPRAQHF.

The chain couples TRBV5-1 to TRBJ2-6, with 7 positions matching TRBD2. This CDR3 has 16 residues. J was trimmed by 10 bases and V by 2 bases; bases with no gene match: 12. Germline V gives CDR1 SGHRS, CDR2 YFSETQ. The CDR3 DNA reads TGCGCCAGCAGCTTAAAGGGGAGGGACTCCTCGAACGTCCTGACTTTC. Translated, it gives CASSLKGRDSSNVLTF.

V gene TRBV2 combines with J gene TRBJ1-2; tentatively, D is TRBD1 (6 bases). The germline CDR1 and CDR2 sequences are SNHLY and FYNNEI. The CDR3 is 14 amino acids. Trimming removed 3 bases from V and 5 bases from J, with 13 bases in between. CDR3 coding DNA: TGTGCCAGCAGTGAGGGGGGGACACCTTATGGCTACACCTTC. Its translation is CASSEGGTPYGYTF.

The chain employs TRBV5-4 and TRBJ1-1; possible D gene TRBD1, 6 bases. Deletions cut 0 bases from V and 11 bases from J, with 17 bases between. The CDR3 runs to 14 residues. The germline CDR1 and CDR2 sequences are SGHNT and YYREEE (reference sequence). CDR3 in DNA: TGTGCCAGCAGCTTGGCCGCTCTAAGGGGGAATGCTTTCTTT. It translates to CASSLAALRGNAFF.

This clone was detected only a few times. The chain combines TRBV30 with TRBJ2-1; D gene ambiguous. Germline CDR1 is GTSNPN and CDR2 is SVGIG (reference sequence). The CDR3 has 15 residues. Trimming cost V 2 bases and J 6 bases, with 17 bases left between them. This CDR3 reads CAWSRDKYLSNEQFF. The CDR3 bases are TGTGCCTGGAGTCGAGACAAGTATTTATCCAATGAGCAGTTCTTC.

The chain employs TRBV4-1 and TRBJ2-1, with a weak D call TRBD2 (7 bases). The germline CDR1 and CDR2 sequences are MGHRA and YSYEKL. The CDR3 length is 15 residues. V gave up 2 bases and J gave up 7 bases, with 15 bases separating them. The CDR3 loop reads CASSQPWGGRNEQFF. CDR3 sequence (DNA): TGCGCCAGCAGCCAACCCTGGGGGGGGCGAAATGAGCAGTTCTTC.

This chain uses TRBV5-4 with TRBJ2-3, with a possible D match to TRBD1 (6 bases). Trimming left V 3 bases short and J 6 bases short, with 20 bases between. Germline V lookup: CDR1 SGHNT, CDR2 YYREEE (reference sequence). CDR3 length equals 16 residues. The CDR3 protein is CASSWRQGSAPDTQYF. The CDR3 nucleotides read TGTGCCAGCAGCTGGCGGCAGGGGTCGGCTCCGGATACGCAGTATTTT.

The chain employs TRBV28 and TRBJ1-3, with a possible D match to TRBD1 (6 bases). There are 15 residues in the CDR3. Germline V CDR1 and CDR2: MDHEN, SYDVKM. Trimming removed 5 bases from V and 0 bases from J, with 11 bases in between. The CDR3 DNA is TGTGCCAGCAGTGGGACATTCCCCTCTGGAAACACCATATATTTT. Translating it yields CASSGTFPSGNTIYF.

The CDR3 DNA reads as TGTGCCAGCAGCTTCGACAGGGTAAGCGAGCAGTACTTC. Protein sequence: CASSFDRVSEQYF. The V and J genes are TRBV7-8 and TRBJ2-7; 7 bases fit TRBD1. Trimming removed 3 bases from V and 6 bases from J; junction bases left unmatched: 5. This CDR3 is built from 13 residues. Germline-derived CDR1 and CDR2 are SGHVS and FQNEAQ.

The V and J genes are TRBV27 and TRBJ1-2, with 9 bases fitting TRBD1. The J segment lost 2 bases and the V segment lost 2 bases, leaving 12 bases of the junction unmatched. The CDR3 spans 18 residues. CDR1 and CDR2 (germline): MNHEY, SMNVEV (reference sequence). The CDR3 loop reads CASSLGTSGQGGNYGYTF. CDR3 nucleotide sequence: TGTGCCAGCAGTTTAGGGACCTCGGGACAGGGTGGAAACTATGGCTACACCTTC.

J is TRBJ1-1 and V is TRBV7-2, with D unresolved. Germline CDR1 is SGHTA and CDR2 is FQGNSA. The CDR3 covers 16 residues. The V end was cut by 6 bases, the J end by 2 bases, with 19 bases between. CDR3 loop: CASSLREPRQNTEAFF. CDR3 sequence (DNA): TGTGCCAGCAGTTTAAGGGAGCCGAGGCAAAACACTGAAGCTTTCTTT.

This clone was counted only a few times. V is TRBV9 and J is TRBJ1-1; D uncertain. CDR1 SGDLS and CDR2 YYNGEE come from the germline V gene. With 4 bases removed from V and 4 bases from J, the gap between germline ends came to 8 bases. The CDR3 runs to 12 residues. For the CDR3, the DNA is TGTGCCAGCAGCCCTTACAGCACTGAAGCTTTCTTT. This gives the protein CASSPYSTEAFF.

This clone has only a few counts. The gene calls are TRBV5-1 and TRBJ2-3, with TRBD1 identical over 11 bases. After removal of 4 bases from V and 5 bases from J, the junction contained 9 bases not matched to a gene. This CDR3 is 16 amino acids long. CDR1 and CDR2 from the germline V gene are SGHRS and YFSETQ. The CDR3 nucleotides read TGCGCCAGCAGCCCGCCGGGACAGGGGGTTGAAGATACGCAGTATTTT. Its protein product is CASSPPGQGVEDTQYF.

This chain links TRBV5-4 with TRBJ2-2, with 7 positions matching TRBD1. The CDR3 extends over 20 amino acids. Germline lookup yields CDR1 SGHNT and CDR2 YYREEE (reference sequence). J lost 1 base, V lost 5 bases, and 20 bases had no gene match. The CDR3 DNA is TGTGCCAGCAGACTACTCTCGGGACAGTTATCGCAGGGGAACACCGGGGAGCTGTTTTTT. This sequence encodes CASRLLSGQLSQGNTGELFF.

The chain joins TRBV29-1 to TRBJ1-1, with D possibly matching TRBD1 (5 bases). Germline V CDR1 and CDR2: SQVTM, ANQGSEA. The CDR3 runs 12 residues. V shed 4 bases and J shed 5 bases, with 11 bases lying between them. DNA for the CDR3: TGCAGCGTTGTCGGGGGAGGGACTGAAGCTTTCTTT. It codes for CSVVGGGTEAFF.

The V and J genes are TRBV18 and TRBJ2-1, with TRBD1 as a possible D gene (6 bases). The CDR3 has 15 residues. Germline CDR1 and CDR2: KGHSH and LQKENI. Deletions cut 5 bases from V and 5 bases from J, with 16 bases between. The CDR3, as DNA: TGTGCCAGCTCATCAGGGGTAGGGAAGGACAATGAGCAGTTCTTC. Protein: CASSSGVGKDNEQFF.

The chain combines TRBV7-9 with TRBJ2-7; D is possibly TRBD2 (6 bases). Trimming took 1 base from V and 7 from J, leaving 17 bases between them. Per the germline V gene, CDR1 is SEHNR and CDR2 is FQNEAQ (reference sequence). The CDR3 extends over 15 amino acids. The CDR3 sequence: CASSLDFSSGGEQYF. The CDR3 bases are TGTGCCAGCAGCTTAGATTTCAGTTCCGGAGGGGAGCAGTACTTC.

The rearrangement joins TRBV5-1 to TRBJ2-7; possible D gene TRBD2, 5 bases. The CDR3 has 15 amino acids. Germline V gene sequence: CDR1 SGHRS, CDR2 YFSETQ. The germline V and J ends were trimmed by 3 bases and 0 bases, with 13 bases remaining between them. CDR3 protein: CASSYTPRDSYEQYF. The CDR3 DNA follows: TGCGCCAGCAGCTATACTCCCCGGGACTCCTACGAGCAGTACTTC.

This chain links TRBV19 with TRBJ2-2, with D perhaps TRBD1 (5 bases). V lost 7 bases and J 7 bases, leaving 10 bases between the germline ends. The CDR3 totals 12 residues. Per the germline V gene, CDR1 is LNHDA and CDR2 is SQIVND (reference sequence). This chain's CDR3 is CASTQGIGELFF. CDR3 nucleotide sequence: TGTGCCAGTACGCAGGGAATCGGGGAGCTGTTTTTT.

This chain uses TRBV11-2 with TRBJ2-1; D perhaps matches TRBD2 (6 bases). CDR1 and CDR2 (germline): SGHAT, FQNNGV. Trimming cost V 7 bases and J 3 bases, with 10 bases left between them. CDR3 length: 13 amino acids. The CDR3 region is CASNGGIYNEQFF. In nucleotides, the CDR3 is TGTGCCAGCAACGGGGGAATCTACAATGAGCAGTTCTTC.

The chain is built from TRBV7-9 and TRBJ1-3; D is possibly TRBD1 (5 bases). Between the trimmed V and J ends, which lost 5 bases and 1 base, there was a span of 12 bases. The germline V gene has CDR1 SEHNR and CDR2 FQNEAQ (reference sequence). The CDR3 extends over 15 amino acids. DNA for the CDR3: TGTGCCAGCAGCCCCCGGGGGGTGTCTGGAAACACCATATATTTT. It yields the protein CASSPRGVSGNTIYF.

This chain joins TRBV7-2 and TRBJ2-7; 9 bases fit TRBD2. This CDR3 is built from 14 residues. Looked up from germline, CDR1 is SGHTA and CDR2 is FQGNSA. After removal of 5 bases from V and 3 bases from J, the junction contained 5 bases not matched to a gene. The CDR3 DNA is TGTGCCAGCAGCCCTAGCGGGGACTACTACGAGCAGTACTTC. It codes for CASSPSGDYYEQYF.

V is TRBV7-6 and J is TRBJ2-5, with D tentatively TRBD2 (6 bases). The end of the DNA is better explained by TRBJ2-7, so the J call may be wrong. The CDR3 consists of 15 residues. Germline V gene sequence: CDR1 SGHVS, CDR2 FNYEAQ. CDR3 DNA: TGTGCCAGCAGCTTTGGGCGGGGATCAAACTACGAGCAGTACTTC. Protein product: CASSFGRGSNYEQYF.

The chain couples TRBV28 to TRBJ1-1, with D possibly being TRBD1 (6 bases). CDR3 length: 15 amino acids. V was shortened by 4 bases and J by 3 bases, with 15 bases between the two germline ends. Germline V gives CDR1 MDHEN, CDR2 SYDVKM. In nucleotides, the CDR3 is TGTGCCAGCAGTTCAATACAGGGATATTACACTGAAGCTTTCTTT. Its translation: CASSSIQGYYTEAFF.

The chain recombines TRBV5-1 with TRBJ1-3, with 7 positions matching TRBD1. V was clipped by 4 bases and J by 1 base; unmatched bases: 2. The CDR3 extends over 14 amino acids. The germline V gene has CDR1 SGHRS and CDR2 YFSETQ. The DNA of the CDR3 is TGCGCCAGCAGCATGACAGGGTCTGGAAACACCATATATTTT. Its translation: CASSMTGSGNTIYF.

The CDR3 spells CASSLGYRGRRYGYTF. In DNA form, the CDR3 reads TGTGCCAGCAGCTTAGGTTACAGGGGGCGCCGGTATGGCTACACCTTC. The chain combines TRBV7-9 with TRBJ1-2, with TRBD1 matching over 9 bases. Germline V lookup: CDR1 SEHNR, CDR2 FQNEAQ (reference sequence). The CDR3 runs 16 residues. J lost 5 bases, V lost 1 base, and 8 bases had no gene match.